This T cell receptor (beta chain) was captured in a study of T cell repertoires in cytomegalovirus infection. The CDR3 runs to 14 residues. Germline CDR1 reads MDHEN; CDR2 reads SYDVKM. Deletions cut 3 bases from V and 6 bases from J, with 15 bases between. In this sample, this clonotype turned up a few times. Its specificity is not known. TCRdb reprocessed the reads with MiXCR, giving one entry per CDR3 protein. This table has around 200,000 distinct CDR3 sequences, approximately 38% appearing once. The chain couples TRBV28 to TRBJ2-7, with D hard to call. The sample consisted of CD8+ T cells from cultured PBMCs, taken from culture after CMV antigen stimulation. The clonotype comes from a human donor in good health (CMV status not recorded). Some clones in this sample may be carry-over from other donors' samples. The CDR3 nucleotides are TGTGCCAGCAGTTTGTCTGGAGCCCGAGCCGAGCAGTACTTC. Its protein is CASSLSGARAEQYF. The variable domain in full, with the rest retrieved from reference TRBV28 and TRBJ2-7, is DVKVTQSSRYLVKRTGEKVFLECVQDMDHENMFWYRQDPGLGLRLIYFSYDVKMKEKGDIPEGYSVSREKKERFSLILESASTNQTSMYLCASSLSGARAEQYFGPGTRLTVT.